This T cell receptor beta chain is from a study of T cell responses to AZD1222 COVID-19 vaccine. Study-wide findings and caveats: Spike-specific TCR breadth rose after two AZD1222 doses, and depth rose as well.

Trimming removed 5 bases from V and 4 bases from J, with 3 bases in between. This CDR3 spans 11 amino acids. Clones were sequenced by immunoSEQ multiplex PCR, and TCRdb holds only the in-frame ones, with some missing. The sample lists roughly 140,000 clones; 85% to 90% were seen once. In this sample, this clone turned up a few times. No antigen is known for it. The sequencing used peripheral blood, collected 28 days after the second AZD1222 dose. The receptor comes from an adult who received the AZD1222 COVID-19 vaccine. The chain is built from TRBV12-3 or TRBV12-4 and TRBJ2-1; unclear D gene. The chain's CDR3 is CASSVYNEQFF. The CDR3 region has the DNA TGTGCCAGCAGTGTATACAATGAGCAGTTCTTC.